Sequencing of this TCR beta chain was carried out in a study of breast tumors, draining lymph nodes, adjacent tissues. TCRdb re-called the multiplex PCR reads with MiXCR, one entry per CDR3 protein. The table has approximately 150,000 distinct CDR3 sequences, 32% seen once. As to this clonotype: Its antigen is unidentified.

The CDR3 length is 11 residues. Germline V gene data show CDR1 as DFQATT and CDR2 as SNEGSKA (reference sequence). V lost 3 bases and J lost 6; bases outside the gene matches: 1. Findings and limits, study-wide: Tumor TCR diversity was below lymph nodes but above nontumor tissue. Tumor and nontumor repertoires were significantly more similar in luminal-like than in basal-like breast cancer. That most tumor T cells come from lymph nodes remained unproven. Most tumor T cells seemingly derive from lymph node, then expand in tumor.

Samples came from axillary lymph nodes draining the breast cancer. The specimen was axillary lymph node tissue. The sequence was obtained from a female donor with breast cancer. Some clones in this sample may be carry-over from other donors' samples. The chain combines TRBV20-1 with TRBJ1-2; 7 bases are a match to TRBD1. CDR3 sequence reads: CSASTGDGYTF. As DNA, the CDR3 is TGCAGTGCTAGCACAGGGGATGGCTACACCTTC.